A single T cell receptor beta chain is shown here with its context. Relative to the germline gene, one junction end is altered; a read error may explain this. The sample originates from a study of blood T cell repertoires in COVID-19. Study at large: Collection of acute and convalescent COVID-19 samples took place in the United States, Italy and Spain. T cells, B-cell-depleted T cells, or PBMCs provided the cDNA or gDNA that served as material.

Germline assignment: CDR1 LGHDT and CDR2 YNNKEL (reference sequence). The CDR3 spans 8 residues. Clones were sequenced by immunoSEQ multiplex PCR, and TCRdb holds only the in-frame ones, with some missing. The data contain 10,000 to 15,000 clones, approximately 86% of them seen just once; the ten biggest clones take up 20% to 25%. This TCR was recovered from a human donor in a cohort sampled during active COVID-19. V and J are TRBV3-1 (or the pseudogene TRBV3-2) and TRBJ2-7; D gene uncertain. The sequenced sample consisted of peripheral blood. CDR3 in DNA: TGTGCCAGCAGCCCCTCGTTCTTC. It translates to CASSPSFF.